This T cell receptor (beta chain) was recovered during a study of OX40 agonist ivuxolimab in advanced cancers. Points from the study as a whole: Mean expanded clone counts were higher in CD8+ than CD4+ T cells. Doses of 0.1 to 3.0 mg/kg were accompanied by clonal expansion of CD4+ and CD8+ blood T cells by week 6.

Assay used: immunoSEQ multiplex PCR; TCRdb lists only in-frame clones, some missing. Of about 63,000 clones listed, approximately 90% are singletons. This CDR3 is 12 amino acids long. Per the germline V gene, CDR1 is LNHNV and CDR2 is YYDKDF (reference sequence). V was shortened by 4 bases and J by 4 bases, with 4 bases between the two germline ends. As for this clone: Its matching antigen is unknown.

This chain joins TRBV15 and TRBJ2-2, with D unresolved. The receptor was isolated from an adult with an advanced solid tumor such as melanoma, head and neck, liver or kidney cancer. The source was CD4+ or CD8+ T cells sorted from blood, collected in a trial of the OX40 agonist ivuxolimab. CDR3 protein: CATSKATGELFF. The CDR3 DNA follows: TGTGCCACCAGCAAGGCCACCGGGGAGCTGTTTTTT.